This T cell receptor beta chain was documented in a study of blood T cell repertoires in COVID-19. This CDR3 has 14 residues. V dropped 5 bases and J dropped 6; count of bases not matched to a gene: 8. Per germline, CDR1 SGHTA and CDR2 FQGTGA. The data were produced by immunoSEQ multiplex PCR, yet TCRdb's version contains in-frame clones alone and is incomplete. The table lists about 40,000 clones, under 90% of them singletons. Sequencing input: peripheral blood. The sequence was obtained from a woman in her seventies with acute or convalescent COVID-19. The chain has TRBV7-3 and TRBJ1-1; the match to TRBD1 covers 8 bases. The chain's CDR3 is CASSTGQAGAEAFF. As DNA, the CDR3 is TGTGCCAGCAGCACGGGACAGGCGGGAGCTGAAGCTTTCTTT.